The 8 T cell receptor beta chains below come from one sample, sequenced in a study of TIL therapy for anti-PD-1-resistant metastatic lung cancer. Time point denoted: pre-treatment sample, taken before nivolumab and TIL therapy. The tumor samples were excised metastases, mostly pleural nodules or supraclavicular lymph nodes. The immunoSEQ assay was v3. TCRdb keeps only in-frame clones here, not all; method: immunoSEQ multiplex PCR. The sample lists roughly 2,400 clones; roughly four fifths were seen once. The specimen was tumor tissue, collected at baseline. These receptors originate from a person aged 30 to 80 with non-small cell lung cancer. Some clones in this sample may be carry-over from other donors' samples.

The chain combines TRBV11-2 with TRBJ2-3; 7 positions match TRBD1. After removal of 1 base from V and 5 bases from J, the junction contained 15 bases not matched to a gene. Looked up from germline, CDR1 is SGHAT and CDR2 is FQNNGV. The CDR3 runs 18 residues. CDR3: CASSLGPNRGGRGDTQYF. The CDR3 DNA is TGTGCCAGCAGCTTAGGGCCTAACAGGGGCGGGCGCGGAGATACGCAGTATTTT.

The chain employs TRBV2 and TRBJ1-1, with D possibly being TRBD1 (6 bases). This CDR3 spans 15 amino acids. The V gene lost 5 bases and the J gene lost 0 bases, with 13 bases spanning the gap. Looked up from germline, CDR1 is SNHLY and CDR2 is FYNNEI. CDR3 nucleotide sequence: TGTGCCAGCAGTCCACTGGGGGCGGTGAACACTGAAGCTTTCTTT. Residues: CASSPLGAVNTEAFF.

The CDR3 loop reads CSVDEVASGVNEQFF. The CDR3 DNA is TGCAGCGTTGATGAAGTCGCCAGCGGGGTGAATGAGCAGTTCTTC. The chain joins TRBV29-1 to TRBJ2-1; 7 positions match TRBD2. Germline V gene sequence: CDR1 SQVTM, CDR2 ANQGSEA. The V gene end was trimmed by 3 bases and the J gene end by 7 bases; junction bases not matched to a gene: 12. The CDR3 is made up of 15 amino acids.

The gene calls are TRBV7-6 and TRBJ2-7, with D possibly matching TRBD1 (6 bases). Trimming took 3 bases from V and 0 from J, leaving 12 bases between them. Germline V CDR1 and CDR2: SGHVS, FNYEAQ. The CDR3 covers 15 residues. CDR3 DNA: TGTGCCAGCAGCTTTTGGTCAGGGGCCTCCTACGAGCAGTACTTC. Protein sequence: CASSFWSGASYEQYF.

The rearrangement links TRBV6-6 to TRBJ1-1; D is possibly TRBD1 (5 bases). The CDR3 sequence is 14 residues long. Per germline, CDR1 MNHNY and CDR2 SVGAGI (reference sequence). V was pared by 4 bases and J by 1 base, with 10 bases between. CDR3 loop: CASSSQGKNTEAFF. DNA for the CDR3: TGTGCCAGCAGTTCCCAGGGAAAGAACACTGAAGCTTTCTTT.

This clone was observed a handful of times. The chain employs TRBV10-1 and TRBJ1-1; weak D call: TRBD1 (6 bases). CDR3 length equals 14 residues. V gave up 8 bases and J gave up 0 bases, with 13 bases separating them. Germline CDR1 and CDR2: WNHNN and SYGVQD (reference sequence). The CDR3 bases are TGCGCCAGCTACTGGACAGCTCTGAACACTGAAGCTTTCTTT. The encoded protein is CASYWTALNTEAFF.

The chain couples TRBV10-1 to TRBJ2-7, with D perhaps assigned TRBD1 or TRBD2 (5 bases each). V was trimmed by 7 bases and J by 0 bases, leaving 19 bases between them. The CDR3 spans 16 residues. Germline V gives CDR1 WNHNN, CDR2 SYGVQD (reference sequence). CDR3 in amino acids: CASTEGRVTPSYEQYF. CDR3 DNA: TGCGCCAGCACCGAGGGGCGGGTGACCCCCTCCTACGAGCAGTACTTC.

J is TRBJ2-7 and V is TRBV11-3; D remains unclear. V was shortened by 2 bases and J by 3 bases, with 8 bases between the two germline ends. The germline CDR1 and CDR2 sequences are SGHNT and YENEEA. The CDR3 runs 13 residues. CDR3 sequence: CASSLPGVYEQYF. The CDR3, as DNA: TGTGCCAGCAGCTTACCAGGAGTCTACGAGCAGTACTTC.